The 20 T cell receptor beta chains listed next were all sequenced from one sample in a study of cytomegalovirus exposure and HLA in healthy donors. This table comes from immunoSEQ multiplex PCR, and its TCRdb copy is limited to in-frame clones, with some not included. This table has some 98,000 clones, around 90% appearing once. The specimen sequenced was PBMCs. All receptors derive from a woman between 25 and 40 years old in good health and CMV-seronegative.

The chain employs TRBV12-5 and TRBJ1-1; D ambiguous. V was pared by 1 base and J by 3 bases, with 3 bases between. Germline V CDR1 and CDR2: LGHNT, FRNRAP. The CDR3 has 12 residues. The CDR3 here is CASGLGHTEAFF. The DNA for the CDR3 is TGTGCTAGTGGTTTGGGGCACACTGAAGCTTTCTTT.

This chain uses TRBV7-8 with TRBJ2-2; TRBD1 aligns across 7 bases. The CDR3 totals 14 residues. CDR1 and CDR2 from the germline V gene are SGHVS and FQNEAQ. The V gene end was trimmed by 5 bases and the J gene end by 6 bases; junction bases not matched to a gene: 6. This chain's CDR3 is CASSIPGTAGELFF. The CDR3 coding sequence is TGTGCCAGCAGCATACCCGGGACAGCCGGGGAGCTGTTTTTT.

The chain couples TRBV10-3 to TRBJ1-2; tentative D call: TRBD1 (5 bases). V lost 10 bases to trimming and J lost 6 bases, with 21 bases between them. CDR1 and CDR2 from the germline V gene are ENHRY and SYGVKD. The CDR3 has 14 amino acids. CDR3 DNA: TGTGCCACCGCCACGGGGGAAGGCCCTCATGGCTACACCTTC. This sequence encodes CATATGEGPHGYTF.

The chain uses TRBV5-6 and TRBJ1-1, with TRBD1 matching over 8 bases. The CDR3 sequence is 17 residues long. Losses at the gene ends were 6 bases for V and 2 bases for J; bases not matched to a gene: 15. Germline CDR1 SGHDT, CDR2 YYEEEE. The CDR3 sequence: CASTPLTGDIGNTEAFF. CDR3 bases: TGTGCCAGCACCCCTTTGACAGGGGATATCGGCAACACTGAAGCTTTCTTT. The variable domain in full, with the rest retrieved from reference TRBV5-6 and TRBJ1-1, is DAGVTQSPTHLIKTRGQQVTLRCSPKSGHDTVSWYQQALGQGPQFIFQYYEEEERQRGNFPDRFSGHQFPNYSSELNVNALLLGDSALYLCASTPLTGDIGNTEAFFGQGTRLTVV.

V gene TRBV7-6 combines with J gene TRBJ1-1; D gene uncertain. V was clipped by 5 bases and J by 1 base, with 11 bases between them. Per the germline V gene, CDR1 is SGHVS and CDR2 is FNYEAQ. The CDR3 totals 14 residues. The CDR3 region is CASSQYNGNTEAFF. The CDR3 DNA sequence: TGTGCCAGCAGCCAATACAATGGGAACACTGAAGCTTTCTTT.

The CDR3 sequence is CASSLSTGRYQETQYF. The CDR3 region has the DNA TGTGCCAGCAGTTTGTCGACAGGCAGGTACCAAGAGACCCAGTACTTC. J is TRBJ2-5 and V is TRBV9; TRBD1 is a possible D gene (6 bases). In germline, CDR1 is SGDLS, CDR2 YYNGEE. The length of the CDR3 is 16 residues. Between the trimmed V and J ends, which lost 5 bases and 0 bases, there was a span of 17 bases. Using reference TRBV9 and TRBJ2-5 for the parts outside the CDR3, the full variable domain is DSGVTQTPKHLITATGQRVTLRCSPRSGDLSVYWYQQSLDQGLQFLIQYYNGEERAKGNILERFSAQQFPDLHSELNLSSLELGDSALYFCASSLSTGRYQETQYFGPGTRLLVL.

The genes are TRBV7-9 and TRBJ2-1; unclear D gene. The CDR3 extends over 15 amino acids. V gave up 3 bases and J gave up 3 bases, with 12 bases separating them. The V gene's germline CDR1 is SEHNR and CDR2 FQNEAQ (reference sequence). CDR3: CASSFDLSYYNEQFF. The CDR3, as DNA: TGTGCCAGCAGCTTTGACCTTAGCTACTACAATGAGCAGTTCTTC.

This sequence joins TRBV27 and TRBJ2-2, with 7 positions matching TRBD2. The CDR3 runs 15 residues. Germline CDR1 is MNHEY and CDR2 is SMNVEV (reference sequence). The V segment lost 3 bases and the J segment 2 bases; nucleotides outside the gene matches: 3. DNA of the CDR3: TGTGCCAGCAGTTTCCTAGCGGTAAACACCGGGGAGCTGTTTTTT. Protein sequence: CASSFLAVNTGELFF.

The chain uses TRBV6-1 and TRBJ2-5; 7 bases are shared with TRBD2. The CDR3 extends over 14 amino acids. V was clipped by 5 bases and J by 5 bases; unmatched bases: 8. From germline, CDR1 is MNHNS and CDR2 SASEGT. CDR3 amino acids: CASSRRGGEETQYF. The CDR3 bases are TGTGCCAGCAGTAGGCGGGGAGGGGAGGAGACCCAGTACTTC.

This clone appeared a single time. The chain is built from TRBV7-2 and TRBJ1-2, with 8 nucleotides matching TRBD1. Germline V gives CDR1 SGHTA, CDR2 FQGNSA. The CDR3 consists of 16 residues. V lost 1 base, J lost 4 bases, and 8 bases stayed unmatched. The CDR3 protein is CASSLGTGTGFYGYTF. The CDR3 DNA sequence: TGTGCCAGCAGCTTAGGGACCGGGACAGGCTTCTATGGCTACACCTTC.

The chain is built from TRBV6-5 and TRBJ1-4, with 9 bases aligning to TRBD1. The CDR3 has 16 amino acids. The V gene's germline CDR1 is MNHEY and CDR2 SVGAGI. Losses at the gene ends were 2 bases for V and 8 bases for J; bases not matched to a gene: 9. The CDR3 coding sequence is TGTGCCAGCAGTTACCGACCGGGACAGGGAGGGGAAAAACTGTTTTTT. Its translation is CASSYRPGQGGEKLFF.

This clone showed up just once. The chain links TRBV19 to TRBJ2-7, with a weak D call TRBD2 (7 bases). With 10 bases removed from V and 3 bases from J, the gap between germline ends came to 22 bases. Germline assignment: CDR1 LNHDA and CDR2 SQIVND (reference sequence). This CDR3 spans 15 amino acids. The CDR3 spells CATRTSGGAHYEQYF. CDR3 nucleotide sequence: TGTGCCACCCGCACCTCTGGGGGGGCCCACTACGAGCAGTACTTC.

This clone showed up just a few times. The V gene is TRBV27, the J gene TRBJ2-7, with TRBD2 as a possible D gene (7 bases). CDR1 MNHEY and CDR2 SMNVEV come from the germline V gene (reference sequence). V was trimmed by 8 bases and J by 3 bases, leaving 20 bases between them. The CDR3 runs to 15 residues. The chain's CDR3 is CASGWGGGRLYEQYF. Written as DNA, the CDR3 is TGTGCCAGCGGATGGGGGGGCGGGAGACTCTACGAGCAGTACTTC.

The rearrangement joins TRBV6-4 to TRBJ2-7, with D possibly being TRBD1 (5 bases). This CDR3 is 13 amino acids long. CDR1 and CDR2 from the germline V gene are MRHNA and SNTAGT. V lost 10 bases, J lost 3 bases, and 16 bases lay in between. The DNA of the CDR3 is TGTGCCACCAAAAACCAGGGATTCTACGAGCAGTACTTC. It codes for CATKNQGFYEQYF.

The chain recombines TRBV18 with TRBJ2-3, with 10 bases matching TRBD2. With V trimmed by 3 bases and J by 5 bases, 8 bases remained unmatched. The CDR3 runs to 16 residues. CDR1 and CDR2 (germline): KGHSH, LQKENI. CDR3 coding DNA: TGTGCCAGCTCACCGAAAGCGGGGGGGCCGGGAGATACGCAGTATTTT. Protein sequence: CASSPKAGGPGDTQYF.

This chain uses TRBV2 with TRBJ1-1; D uncertain. The CDR3 spans 13 residues. Per germline, CDR1 SNHLY and CDR2 FYNNEI. Trimming shortened V by 3 bases and J by 0 bases, and 5 bases separated the two germline ends. This chain's CDR3 is CASSDGLNTEAFF. CDR3 bases: TGTGCCAGCAGTGACGGTCTGAACACTGAAGCTTTCTTT.

The J gene is TRBJ2-3, the V gene TRBV27; 8 bases are a match to TRBD1. After removal of 5 bases from V and 6 bases from J, the junction contained 10 bases not matched to a gene. Germline V lookup: CDR1 MNHEY, CDR2 SMNVEV (reference sequence). This CDR3 is built from 15 residues. CDR3 residues: CASSPLRTGSDTQYF. CDR3 coding DNA: TGTGCCAGCAGTCCCCTCCGGACAGGGTCCGATACGCAGTATTTT.

This chain's CDR3 is CASSPAGISDTQYF. The DNA of the CDR3 is TGTGCCAGCAGCCCCGCGGGGATCTCAGATACGCAGTATTTT. The chain couples TRBV6-5 to TRBJ2-3; perhaps TRBD2 as D (6 bases). V lost 6 bases and J 4 bases, leaving 14 bases between the germline ends. Germline lookup yields CDR1 MNHEY and CDR2 SVGAGI. The CDR3 runs to 14 residues.

CDR3 amino acids: CSARDTSYEQYF. The CDR3 nucleotides are TGCAGCGCTCGGGACACTTCCTACGAGCAGTACTTC. V usage is TRBV29-1 and J usage is TRBJ2-7, with D possibly TRBD1 on 6 matching bases. V gave up 7 bases and J gave up 1 base, with 11 bases separating them. Per the germline V gene, CDR1 is SQVTM and CDR2 is ANQGSEA. This CDR3 is 12 amino acids long.

This chain joins TRBV7-9 and TRBJ2-7; D gene unclear. The CDR3 is 15 residues long. Trimming shortened V by 4 bases and J by 3 bases, and 16 bases separated the two germline ends. Germline CDR1 reads SEHNR; CDR2 reads FQNEAQ (reference sequence). The CDR3 spells CASSSTAGAYYEQYF. In nucleotides, the CDR3 is TGTGCCAGCAGCTCAACAGCAGGCGCCTACTACGAGCAGTACTTC.